The next 23 T cell receptor beta chains were all read from a single sample in a study of identical twins (dated by TCRdb to 2016 to 2017). Preparation of the library involved 5' RACE. TCRdb lists the instrument as Illumina HiSeq 2000. TCRdb ran its own pipeline on the public reads, namely fastp trimming at Q25 and MiXCR clone calling, and kept in-frame beta chains. When rows share a CDR3 protein, they turn into one entry using the most common DNA and genes. This sample gives 550,000 to 800,000 distinct CDR3 sequences in total; roughly 6.6% of them show up just once. The ten largest clonotypes hold 1.5% to 2% of the sample. The same sample was also used in a study of yellow fever vaccine responses in identical twins.

The sequenced material came from PBMCs. The receptors derive from a woman in her late teens or twenties in good health.

In its sample, this clonotype was seen a few times. The CDR3 DNA follows: TGTGCCAGCAGGCCCCGGGGGTACTCCTACGAGCAGTACTTC. Translated: CASRPRGYSYEQYF. The chain joins TRBV12-3 or TRBV12-4 to TRBJ2-7, with D maybe TRBD2 (6 bases). V lost 6 bases and J 0 bases, leaving 12 bases between the germline ends. The CDR3 contains 14 residues.

This clonotype was counted only a few times. The chain employs TRBV3-1 and TRBJ2-7, with 10 positions matching TRBD2. The CDR3 covers 16 residues. Germline V gene data show CDR1 as LGHDT and CDR2 as YNNKEL (reference sequence). J lost 1 base, V lost 3 bases, and 6 bases had no gene match. In nucleotides, the CDR3 is TGTGCCAGCAGCCACAGACTAGCGGGCCAGTCCTACGAGCAGTACTTC. Encoded protein: CASSHRLAGQSYEQYF.

The rearrangement links TRBV5-1 to TRBJ2-2; D is ambiguous. V lost 0 bases and J lost 0, with 9 bases in between. CDR1 is SGHRS, CDR2 YFSETQ, per germline. This CDR3 spans 16 amino acids. In DNA, the CDR3 is TGCGCCAGCAGCTTGGGAGAGAACGCGAACACCGGGGAGCTGTTTTTT. It translates to CASSLGENANTGELFF.

V is TRBV12-3 or TRBV12-4 and J is TRBJ1-2; D unclear. V was trimmed by 5 bases and J by 8 bases, leaving 15 bases between them. This CDR3 has 13 residues. CDR3 loop: CASSGWGDGGYTF. In DNA, the CDR3 is TGTGCCAGCAGTGGGTGGGGTGACGGCGGCTACACCTTC.

The chain is built from TRBV3-1 and TRBJ2-2; the D is unclear. Trimming left V 0 bases short and J 5 bases short, with 10 bases between. The CDR3 sequence is 15 residues long. The germline V gene has CDR1 LGHDT and CDR2 YNNKEL (reference sequence). The CDR3: CASSQDRVLTGELFF. For the CDR3, the DNA is TGTGCCAGCAGCCAAGACCGGGTCCTAACCGGGGAGCTGTTTTTT.

There are a few counts of this clonotype. This chain joins TRBV15 and TRBJ1-2; D uncertain. The CDR3 extends over 12 amino acids. Trimming cost V 8 bases and J 2 bases, with 9 bases left between them. In germline, CDR1 is LNHNV, CDR2 YYDKDF (reference sequence). The DNA for the CDR3 is TGTGCCACCTCCCCGGGCAACTATGGCTACACCTTC. It translates to CATSPGNYGYTF.

This clonotype has just a few counts. The chain recombines TRBV2 with TRBJ1-5; 9 positions agree with TRBD1. The V gene's germline CDR1 is SNHLY and CDR2 FYNNEI. The CDR3 totals 15 residues. V was pared by 8 bases and J by 1 base, with 6 bases of the junction left unmatched. The CDR3 bases are TGTGCCAGCGAGGGACAGGGCTTAAGCAATCAGCCCCAGCATTTT. Its translation: CASEGQGLSNQPQHF.

The gene calls are TRBV3-1 and TRBJ2-1, with D hard to call. The ends were cut back, 1 base at V and 7 bases at J, with 14 bases in the middle. Germline V gene sequence: CDR1 LGHDT, CDR2 YNNKEL (reference sequence). CDR3 length equals 15 residues. The CDR3 sequence is CASSQGAPPWNEQFF. CDR3 in DNA: TGTGCCAGCAGCCAAGGCGCTCCGCCGTGGAATGAGCAGTTCTTC.

This clonotype showed up many times. The chain uses TRBV5-5 and TRBJ2-2; D is undetermined. CDR1 and CDR2 (germline): SGHKS, YYEKEE (reference sequence). Trimming took 1 base from V and 1 from J, leaving 8 bases between them. There are 15 residues in the CDR3. The DNA for the CDR3 is TGTGCCAGCAGCTTGACGGATCTGAACACCGGGGAGCTGTTTTTT. This codes for CASSLTDLNTGELFF.

The chain links TRBV29-1 to TRBJ2-2; D ambiguous. CDR1 is SQVTM, CDR2 ANQGSEA, per germline. The CDR3 is made up of 11 amino acids. This CDR3 is CSAREYGELFF. The CDR3 DNA sequence: TGCAGTGCGCGCGAATATGGGGAGCTGTTTTTT.

This clonotype was found many times. The chain joins TRBV5-1 to TRBJ2-5, with D hard to call. From germline, CDR1 is SGHRS and CDR2 YFSETQ. Trimming shortened V by 5 bases and J by 0 bases, and 8 bases separated the two germline ends. The CDR3 sequence is 13 residues long. Written as DNA, the CDR3 is TGCGCCAGCAGTTCTGACTACCAAGAGACCCAGTACTTC. Its translation: CASSSDYQETQYF.

J is TRBJ2-7 and V is TRBV12-3 or TRBV12-4; D possibly matches TRBD1 or TRBD2 (5 bases each). There are 17 residues in the CDR3. Trimming shortened V by 6 bases and J by 0 bases, and 21 bases separated the two germline ends. CDR3 sequence: CASSPLGRAYFSYEQYF. CDR3 nucleotides: TGTGCCAGCAGCCCTCTGGGGCGGGCTTACTTCTCCTACGAGCAGTACTTC.

This clonotype was seen repeatedly, ten times or more. The V gene is TRBV5-6, the J gene TRBJ1-5; TRBD1 matches at 7 bases. Germline CDR1 and CDR2: SGHDT and YYEEEE. The ends lost 0 bases at V and 4 bases at J; junction bases unmatched: 10. The CDR3 consists of 17 residues. Here the CDR3 reads CASSLGGQQLLNQPQHF. CDR3 sequence (DNA): TGTGCCAGCAGCTTGGGGGGACAGCAGCTCTTAAATCAGCCCCAGCATTTT.

This clonotype was counted only a few times. The rearrangement joins TRBV5-1 to TRBJ2-2, with D possibly called TRBD1 or TRBD2 (5 bases each). Germline CDR1 reads SGHRS; CDR2 reads YFSETQ. There are 16 residues in the CDR3. Deletions cut 2 bases from V and 0 bases from J, with 11 bases between. CDR3 in amino acids: CASSFAGTSNTGELFF. DNA for the CDR3: TGCGCCAGCAGCTTCGCCGGGACGTCGAACACCGGGGAGCTGTTTTTT. Looking up the rest from reference TRBV5-1 and TRBJ2-2 gives the full variable domain: KAGVTQTPRYLIKTRGQQVTLSCSPISGHRSVSWYQQTPGQGLQFLFEYFSETQRNKGNFPGRFSGRQFSNSRSEMNVSTLELGDSALYLCASSFAGTSNTGELFFGEGSRLTVL.

This chain joins TRBV7-9 and TRBJ2-7; D is uncertain. Trimming shortened V by 5 bases and J by 6 bases, and 11 bases separated the two germline ends. Germline V lookup: CDR1 SEHNR, CDR2 FQNEAQ (reference sequence). CDR3 size: 12 residues. The CDR3 nucleotides are TGTGCCAGCAGCCCGATCCGCCCCGAGCAGTACGTC. The encoded protein is CASSPIRPEQYV.

This clonotype was observed many times. V is TRBV6-1 and J is TRBJ2-5; TRBD2 might be the D (5 bases). The V end was cut by 5 bases, the J end by 3 bases, with 16 bases between. The CDR3 extends over 15 amino acids. Germline V CDR1 and CDR2: MNHNS, SASEGT. CDR3 in DNA: TGTGCCAGCAGTCCCAACGGAGGCCCGGAAGAGACCCAGTACTTC. This translates into CASSPNGGPEETQYF.

This clonotype was counted many times. The V gene is TRBV10-3, the J gene TRBJ2-7; weak D call: TRBD2 (7 bases). Germline CDR1 is ENHRY and CDR2 is SYGVKD. V lost 10 bases and J 2 bases, leaving 18 bases between the germline ends. This CDR3 comprises 14 residues. The CDR3 coding sequence is TGTGCCACAGCGCTAGCCGGGGGGCCCTACGAGCAGTACTTC. Translated, it gives CATALAGGPYEQYF.

In this sample, this clonotype turned up a few times. V and J are TRBV20-1 and TRBJ2-1; D not resolved. Germline V gene data show CDR1 as DFQATT and CDR2 as SNEGSKA (reference sequence). V lost 0 bases to trimming and J lost 5 bases, with 8 bases between them. The CDR3 covers 13 residues. CDR3 bases: TGCAGTGCTAGAGATTTTAGAAACAATGAGCAGTTCTTC. This encodes CSARDFRNNEQFF.

In this sample, this clonotype turned up many times. The chain is built from TRBV12-3 or TRBV12-4 and TRBJ2-1; 10 bases match TRBD1. V lost 7 bases and J lost 3; bases outside the gene matches: 6. The CDR3 is 15 residues long. Written as DNA, the CDR3 is TGTGCCAGCACCACTCGGACAGGGGGCTACAATGAGCAGTTCTTC. Translated, it gives CASTTRTGGYNEQFF.

The rearrangement uses TRBV20-1 and TRBJ1-5, with D perhaps matching TRBD1 (6 bases). Germline assignment: CDR1 DFQATT and CDR2 SNEGSKA (reference sequence). V was trimmed by 0 bases and J by 0 bases, leaving 21 bases between them. The CDR3 runs 19 residues. This CDR3 reads CSARDDRSGGRFSNQPQHF. In nucleotides, the CDR3 is TGCAGTGCTAGAGACGATAGGTCGGGGGGGCGATTTAGCAATCAGCCCCAGCATTTT.

The chain carries TRBV7-9 and TRBJ2-2; D is tentatively TRBD1 or TRBD2 (5 bases each). Germline lookup yields CDR1 SEHNR and CDR2 FQNEAQ (reference sequence). The CDR3 consists of 17 residues. V was cut by 0 bases and J by 7 bases, with 18 bases left in between. The CDR3 DNA is TGTGCCAGCAGCTTAGCCTCCCCGGCTAGCAGGGTCGGGGAGCTGTTTTTT. Its translation is CASSLASPASRVGELFF.

This clonotype was counted only a few times. This chain links TRBV28 with TRBJ2-1; D might be TRBD2 (5 bases). Trimming pared 7 bases from V and 5 bases from J, leaving 21 bases between. The length of the CDR3 is 16 residues. The germline V gene has CDR1 MDHEN and CDR2 SYDVKM. The CDR3 is CASTLYWTGIHNEQFF. The DNA of the CDR3 is TGTGCCAGCACCCTTTATTGGACCGGGATCCACAATGAGCAGTTCTTC.

This clonotype has only a few counts. This sequence joins TRBV12-3 or TRBV12-4 and TRBJ1-4; D gene unclear. This CDR3 is 15 amino acids long. The V end was cut by 1 base, the J end by 3 bases, with 9 bases between. The CDR3 DNA sequence: TGTGCCAGCAGTTTAGGAATCGGGGCTAATGAAAAACTGTTTTTT. Amino acids: CASSLGIGANEKLFF.